This T cell receptor (beta chain) was recorded in a study of human T cells and chemical hapten exposure (dated by TCRdb to the early 2020s). Study-level background: For sensitization, 2% DPC in acetone was applied to a 2 cm by 2 cm area of upper inner arm skin. Blood samples were taken from patients before sensitization (week 0) and then at 2, 6 and about 24 weeks after DPC sensitization. Patch testing was done on the upper back using Finn chambers containing 0.01% DPC, and results were scored after 6 days according to International Contact Dermatitis Research Group standards. This study followed changes in the peripheral blood TCR repertoire in vivo during primary and secondary sensitization of alopecia patients to the hapten diphenylcyclopropenone (DPC). Most of the patients in the cohort were female, and the cohort covered alopecia areata with under or over 50% scalp involvement, alopecia totalis and alopecia universalis. Roughly 30 alopecia patients gave blood for TCR sequencing at one to four time points (pre-sensitization, 2, 6 and 24 weeks). The libraries were sequenced as a pool, and the TCR yield per sample differed mostly because of small variations in library volumes within the pool. Throughout the study period of around 25 weeks, patients also received therapeutic DPC doses to the scalp every week. Beyond this particular receptor, the publication reports: Repeated subsampling changed both the strength of the expansion versus patch-test correlation and the threshold at which that correlation became significant. DPC sensitization did not change how many TCRs were above 1 in 1000 frequency, and no evidence was found of alterations in global repertoire structure. Because every patient had alopecia, a presumed autoimmune disease, the patients' immune response might differ from that of healthy individuals. Compared with pre-sensitization or healthy control sets, expanded TCRs formed significantly more large CDR3 similarity clusters, which is consistent with antigen-driven responses. The number of PT1 expanded TCRs positively correlated with patch test score, significant at thresholds 8, 16 and 32 but not 4.

This clonotype has a count of ten or more. Its antigen specificity is not known. Per-base quality was not reported, and no clone a single base away is much larger than it. For this chain, trimming is 1 base at the V end and 8 bases at the J end, and the number of junction bases without a gene match is 7. The germline V gene (reference sequence) specifies LNHNV as CDR1 and YYDKDF as CDR2. The CDR3, from cysteine to phenylalanine, totals 15 residues. The DNA shown is the 45-base CDR3, in frame from base 1. Sample time point, as interpreted from the label and publication: patch test 3, about 24 weeks after DPC sensitization. The meaning of the sample's treatment or condition label: therapeutic diphenylcyclopropenone sensitization with weekly scalp DPC. At each patch-test visit, blood was drawn before the patch test was applied. Patients were considered eligible if aged 18 to 70, diagnosed with alopecia and deemed suitable for DPC therapy, and patients were excluded if pregnant. Total RNA was extracted from unfractionated whole blood collected in Tempus Blood RNA tubes.

The library was prepared using RACE. Sequencing was performed on a NextSeq 500. Library preparation attached unique molecular identifiers to individual cDNA molecules for quantitative, reproducible TCR counting. From each blood RNA sample, both TCR alpha and TCR beta chains were sequenced. As for the original processing: The median number of TCRs per sample was approximately 98,000, ranging from 23,224 to 690,600. The Decombinator software suite was used to annotate the V, J and CDR3 of the TCR reads. Every sample was subsampled to the same number of TCRs (28,000) for the PS versus PT1 abundance plots. Expanded TCRs were defined as absent before sensitization and observed at least eight times at the 2-week time point. The public reads were run again by TCRdb, first through fastp at Q25 and then through MiXCR, and only productive beta chains were kept. Rows matching on CDR3 protein sequence are summarized as one entry with the most common DNA and genes. TCRdb's processing, not the authors', yielded these V and J calls. This sample has 60,000 to 65,000 distinct CDR3 sequences in its table, and approximately 11% of those were observed once. The top ten hold approximately 2.2% of the sample.

The rearranged chain carries TRBV15 and TRBJ1-4; 7 of the junction bases match TRBD1. The receptor was isolated from a woman in her 30s with alopecia areata. Some clones in this sample may be carry-over from other donors' samples. The sample in question was whole blood, obtained in connection with sensitization to the hapten diphenylcyclopropenone (DPC). The nucleotide sequence is TGTGCCACCAGCAGAGGACAGGGCGGGAAGGAAAAACTGTTTTTT. Translated, it gives CATSRGQGGKEKLFF.